The TCR beta chain described here comes from a study of persistence of HIV-infected CD4 T cells (dated by TCRdb to the early 2020s). Context from the whole study: Suppressive ART had been received by participants for a median of roughly 8 years. Proviral sequencing was used to assess clonality among infected cells, whereas TCRbeta sequencing gauged the clonality of all cells within each sorted population. Anti-CD3/anti-CD28 stimulation activated a higher proportion of cells, with a lower memory fraction, than antigen stimulation. The TCR cluster analysis across participants included under ten participants for CMV and 6 or 7 participants for Gag. The study isolated CMV- and HIV-1 Gag-responding CD4+ T cells from ART-treated individuals to examine antigen-driven clonal expansion of HIV-1-infected cells. Apart from a couple of participants who underwent leukapheresis at a single time point, peripheral blood samples of up to about 180 mL were collected from participants at multiple time points. On the study overall, not on this receptor specifically: Bulk TCR analyses could not be limited to the rare CMV-responding cells that actually contained HIV-1 proviruses. Antigen-responding cells were enriched for degenerate expanded CDR3beta sequences, which suggests convergent selection of CD4+ responses to CMV and Gag. Few individuals were included in the study, and only a limited range of antigens was tested. TCRbeta richness in CMV- and Gag-responding cells was significantly lower than in anti-CD3/anti-CD28-responding cells; CMV-responding cells had higher oligoclonality than CD3/CD28-stimulated and Gag-responding cells. Within the same sorted populations, how oligoclonal the TCRs were correlated with how oligoclonal the proviruses were.

A remark on this clone: The target of this receptor is not known. No base quality information exists; no much larger clone differs at one position.

The immunoSEQ hsTCRB assay version 4 in survey mode was used to sequence TCRbeta repertoires from genomic DNA. For TCRbeta sequencing, genomic DNA was diluted to roughly 10 ng/uL, and up to 1 ug was used per sample. The paper's data handling went like this. TCRbeta data were analyzed in ImmunoSeq Analyzer 3.0, with diversity computed on productive nucleotide rearrangements. Using the Immunarch R package, the improved Chao index served to estimate lower-bound TCR diversity and the Gini coefficient served to estimate clonality. Nucleotide rearrangements that differed but encoded the same CDR3beta amino acid sequence were counted as separate clonotypes. Differential abundance analysis found TCRbeta sequences that were significantly enriched in antigen-responding cells compared with anti-CD3/anti-CD28-activated cells. GLIPH2 clustered TCRs by predicted peptide-MHC specificity, both within individual participants and across merged participant data sets. As stored in TCRdb, this immuneACCESS dataset retains in-frame rearrangements with V and J assigned. A fraction of the clones does not appear; measured against another copy, unresolved V genes explain less than half of the discrepancy, and the remainder lacks a known reason. The D gene and trimming were derived from the DNA, and the V and J assignments and clone size from that table. The sample table lists roughly 43,000 clones, roughly nine tenths of them with a count of one. The ten largest clones represent approximately 1.8% of the sample.

The treatment or condition label for this specimen denotes: suppressive antiretroviral therapy. Cells were stimulated with anti-CD3/anti-CD28 magnetic beads as a nonspecific positive control representing the CD4+ T cell repertoire. CD4+ T cells that responded were sorted based on upregulation of both CD40 ligand and CD69. Participants were HIV-1-infected adults who started suppressive ART during chronic infection. Plasma HIV-1 RNA had been undetectable (below 50 copies/mL) in participants for at least 4 years. To be included, a participant needed positive CMV serology and a CD4+ T cell count above 400 cells/uL. Before stimulation, PBMCs were isolated using density centrifugation and depleted of CD8+ T cells. CD8-depleted PBMCs were stimulated for about 17 hours with anti-CD28/CD49d costimulation, CD40-blocking antibody and enfuvirtide to prevent new infections. Sorting was done on either a Beckman Coulter MoFlo Legacy or an XDP sorter, and propidium iodide was used to exclude dead cells. Genomic DNA was extracted with the QIAamp DNA Mini Kit for samples above one million cells, otherwise with the Quick-DNA Microprep Kit.

From a lookup of the germline V gene, CDR1 and CDR2 are SGDLS and YYNGEE. Counted from cysteine to phenylalanine, this CDR3 has 15 amino acids. Just CDR3 DNA is preserved here, 45 bases in frame from base 1. V and J are trimmed by 0 bases and 6 bases, and the gene matches miss 5 bases of the junction. The sequences come from CD4+ T cells sorted from PBMCs after 18-hour stimulation, collected from a patient who received antiretroviral therapy. The cell subset or site label, read with the paper, signifies: CD40L+CD69+ CD4 T cells responding to anti-CD3/anti-CD28 beads, representing the overall repertoire. This receptor chain uses TRBV9 and TRBJ2-1; 8 nucleotides in the junction match TRBD2. The receptor was derived from an adult man with HIV who was CMV-seropositive. The bases are TGTGCCAGCAGCGTAGTGGGTCTAGCGGGCAATGAGCAGTTCTTC. It codes for CASSVVGLAGNEQFF.